Below are 26 T cell receptor beta chains sequenced from a single sample in a study of T-cell reconstitution after alpha-beta-depleted transplantation in children. Unique molecular identifiers were incorporated during preparation of the TCRbeta library. TCRdb processed the PCR reads anew with MiXCR; each CDR3 protein has one entry. The data contain a few hundred thousand distinct CDR3 sequences, approximately 30% of them singletons. Source: PBMCs, taken before TCRalphabeta/CD19-depleted stem cell transplant. These receptors were obtained from a boy in the first two years of life with Wiskott-Aldrich syndrome, due to receive a stem cell transplant.

This clonotype occurred a few times. This chain uses TRBV29-1 with TRBJ2-1; D is tentatively TRBD1 or TRBD2 (6 bases each). The V end lost 5 bases, the J end lost 4 bases, and 9 bases lay between the germline ends. Germline loops: CDR1 SQVTM, CDR2 ANQGSEA. CDR3 length: 12 residues. The DNA of the CDR3 is TGCAGCGTTTCGGGGGCTTACAATGAGCAGTTCTTC. This encodes CSVSGAYNEQFF.

This clonotype was found a few times. This chain links TRBV6-5 with TRBJ2-3; D is uncertain. The CDR3 runs 15 residues. The germline V gene encodes CDR1 MNHEY and CDR2 SVGAGI. The V end was cut by 4 bases, the J end by 2 bases, with 13 bases between. The CDR3 loop reads CASSSSYTSTDTQYF. CDR3 bases: TGTGCCAGCAGTTCCTCCTACACTTCCACAGATACGCAGTATTTT.

The chain is built from TRBV5-1 and TRBJ2-7, with 12 nucleotides matching TRBD2. This CDR3 has 18 residues. CDR1 SGHRS and CDR2 YFSETQ come from the germline V gene. Trimming took 4 bases from V and 1 from J; bases not matched to a gene: 12. CDR3 nucleotide sequence: TGCGCCAGCAGCAGAGAAGCTAGCGGGAGGGCCAAGTCCTACGAGCAGTACTTC. Translated: CASSREASGRAKSYEQYF.

This clonotype appeared a single time. V is TRBV6-5 and J is TRBJ2-2; maybe TRBD2 (6 bases). This CDR3 spans 15 amino acids. The germline V gene encodes CDR1 MNHEY and CDR2 SVGAGI. With 0 bases removed from V and 4 bases from J, the gap between germline ends came to 9 bases. The CDR3 reads CASSYSAGVTGELFF. For the CDR3, the DNA is TGTGCCAGCAGTTACTCAGCGGGCGTCACCGGGGAGCTGTTTTTT.

The rearrangement links TRBV5-1 to TRBJ2-7; 8 bases line up with TRBD1. There are 14 residues in the CDR3. Germline V gene data show CDR1 as SGHRS and CDR2 as YFSETQ. The V and J ends lost 4 bases and 6 bases, in that order; junction bases with no gene match: 9. The CDR3 nucleotides read TGCGCCAGCAGCGAAGGACAGGGTGGGGCCGAGCAGTACTTC. Protein sequence: CASSEGQGGAEQYF.

This clonotype occurred a few times. The chain joins TRBV12-3 or TRBV12-4 to TRBJ2-3; D is perhaps TRBD1 (6 bases). This CDR3 has 14 residues. The V end was cut by 6 bases, the J end by 3 bases, with 13 bases between. As DNA, the CDR3 is TGTGCCAGCAGGACACAGGGTAGGACAGATACGCAGTATTTT. Translation: CASRTQGRTDTQYF.

The J gene is TRBJ2-1, the V gene TRBV5-1; weak D call: TRBD1 (7 bases). Between the trimmed V and J ends, which lost 0 bases and 5 bases, there was a span of 12 bases. Germline CDR1 reads SGHRS; CDR2 reads YFSETQ. CDR3 length: 15 residues. The CDR3 sequence: CASSLVAGQNNEQFF. For the CDR3, the DNA is TGCGCCAGCAGCTTGGTGGCGGGACAGAACAATGAGCAGTTCTTC.

There are a few counts of this clonotype. The chain couples TRBV4-1 to TRBJ1-1, with 11 nucleotides matching TRBD1. Germline V gene data show CDR1 as MGHRA and CDR2 as YSYEKL. V lost 7 bases to trimming and J lost 1 base; unmatched junction nucleotides: 14. The CDR3 sequence is 18 residues long. The CDR3 protein is CASNKPPGQGVGNTEAFF. CDR3 in DNA: TGCGCCAGCAACAAACCTCCGGGACAGGGGGTTGGGAACACTGAAGCTTTCTTT.

This chain joins TRBV7-9 and TRBJ2-6; 8 positions match TRBD1. The CDR3 spans 15 residues. Germline CDR1 reads SEHNR; CDR2 reads FQNEAQ (reference sequence). J gave up 3 bases and V 5 bases, and 3 bases lay outside the gene matches. The CDR3 nucleotides are TGTGCCAGCAGCCCAGGGGGCAGTGGGGCCAACGTCCTGACTTTC. Its protein is CASSPGGSGANVLTF.

The chain carries TRBV24-1 and TRBJ2-1; D possibly corresponds to TRBD2 (6 bases). Trimming took 8 bases from V and 7 from J, leaving 14 bases between them. The CDR3 runs 13 residues. CDR1 is KGHDR and CDR2 is SFDVKD in the germline V gene. The CDR3, as DNA: TGTGCCACCAACGACGGCGGGAATAATGAGCAGTTCTTC. Protein: CATNDGGNNEQFF.

The V and J genes are TRBV25-1 and TRBJ2-2, with TRBD2 identical over 10 bases. After removal of 2 bases from V and 6 bases from J, the junction contained 3 bases not matched to a gene. Per the germline V gene, CDR1 is MGHDK and CDR2 is SYGVNS. The CDR3 extends over 15 amino acids. CDR3 sequence: CASSEPGLASGELFF. The DNA of the CDR3 is TGTGCCAGCAGTGAACCGGGACTAGCGTCCGGGGAGCTGTTTTTT.

This chain joins TRBV12-3 or TRBV12-4 and TRBJ1-1; D uncertain. The ends were cut back, 2 bases at V and 10 bases at J, with 8 bases in the middle. The CDR3 has 11 residues. The CDR3 region is CASSLTYGAFF. The DNA for the CDR3 is TGTGCCAGCAGTTTAACCTACGGAGCTTTCTTT.

V is TRBV20-1 and J is TRBJ2-1; D uncertain. The ends were cut back, 1 base at V and 3 bases at J, with 13 bases in the middle. Germline CDR1 is DFQATT and CDR2 is SNEGSKA (reference sequence). This CDR3 is built from 15 residues. The CDR3 DNA follows: TGCAGTGCTAGAGCATCGACTGTCCGCTACAATGAGCAGTTCTTC. Its translation is CSARASTVRYNEQFF.

The chain couples TRBV6-2 or TRBV6-3 to TRBJ1-1; D possibly corresponds to TRBD1 (5 bases). This CDR3 contains 17 residues. Germline V lookup: CDR1 MNHEY, CDR2 SVGEGT. The V end lost 0 bases, the J end lost 1 base, and 15 bases lay between the germline ends. CDR3: CASSYSIRDLPNTEAFF. The CDR3 DNA reads TGTGCCAGCAGTTACTCGATCAGGGATCTACCGAACACTGAAGCTTTCTTT.

A few counts support this clonotype. This chain connects TRBV20-1 to TRBJ2-3; D unclear. The CDR3 spans 11 residues. Deletions cut 4 bases from V and 5 bases from J, with 7 bases between. Germline-derived CDR1 and CDR2 are DFQATT and SNEGSKA (reference sequence). The CDR3 DNA is TGCAGTGCTAAGGTTGGAGATACGCAGTATTTT. Protein sequence: CSAKVGDTQYF.

The gene calls are TRBV7-8 and TRBJ2-1; 12 nucleotides agree with TRBD2. From germline, CDR1 is SGHVS and CDR2 FQNEAQ. V dropped 0 bases and J dropped 5; count of bases not matched to a gene: 5. This CDR3 has 17 residues. The CDR3 sequence: CASSLATSGSIDNEQFF. The CDR3 DNA follows: TGTGCCAGCAGCTTAGCGACTAGCGGGAGTATCGACAATGAGCAGTTCTTC.

The genes are TRBV27 and TRBJ2-1; 8 nucleotides match TRBD2. The V and J ends lost 3 bases and 5 bases, in that order; junction bases with no gene match: 6. CDR1 MNHEY and CDR2 SMNVEV come from the germline V gene (reference sequence). The CDR3 sequence is 15 residues long. CDR3 nucleotides: TGTGCCAGCAGTTTTCGGAGCGGGAGCCACAATGAGCAGTTCTTC. Amino acids: CASSFRSGSHNEQFF.

The table lists this clonotype with a few counts. CDR3 DNA: TGTGCCAGCAGTTTAAAAAGGGGGAATTCACCCCTCCACTTT. It translates to CASSLKRGNSPLHF. The J gene is TRBJ1-6, the V gene TRBV27, with D perhaps matching TRBD1 (6 bases). V lost 2 bases, J lost 7 bases, and 9 bases lay in between. CDR3 length equals 14 residues. Germline lookup yields CDR1 MNHEY and CDR2 SMNVEV (reference sequence).

This chain connects TRBV5-1 to TRBJ2-1; 9 positions match TRBD1. Per the germline V gene, CDR1 is SGHRS and CDR2 is YFSETQ. V dropped 4 bases and J dropped 4; count of bases not matched to a gene: 3. The CDR3 extends over 14 amino acids. CDR3 loop: CASSGGTGYNEQFF. The DNA of the CDR3 is TGCGCCAGCAGCGGGGGGACAGGGTACAATGAGCAGTTCTTC.

This clonotype has just a few counts. V gene TRBV6-1 combines with J gene TRBJ2-1; TRBD2 aligns across 13 bases. V lost 8 bases and J lost 0; bases outside the gene matches: 10. This CDR3 region has 18 residues. Germline V gene data show CDR1 as MNHNS and CDR2 as SASEGT. The CDR3 loop reads CASRPTSGRSSSYNEQFF. The CDR3, as DNA: TGTGCCAGCCGTCCGACTAGCGGGAGGTCGAGCTCCTACAATGAGCAGTTCTTC.

This clonotype was counted only a few times. V usage is TRBV5-1 and J usage is TRBJ2-1; TRBD1 might be the D (5 bases). Per germline, CDR1 SGHRS and CDR2 YFSETQ. Deletions cut 4 bases from V and 0 bases from J, with 11 bases between. CDR3 length equals 15 residues. CDR3 nucleotides: TGCGCCAGCAGCCGAGGACAAAGCTCCTACAATGAGCAGTTCTTC. It is translated as CASSRGQSSYNEQFF.

The rearrangement links TRBV30 to TRBJ2-3, with 13 bases lining up with TRBD2. Per the germline V gene, CDR1 is GTSNPN and CDR2 is SVGIG (reference sequence). This CDR3 spans 16 amino acids. V trimming: 3 bases; J trimming: 4 bases; junction bases outside the gene matches: 7. The CDR3 region is CAWSRGLAGAADTQYF. DNA for the CDR3: TGTGCCTGGAGCCGCGGACTAGCGGGAGCGGCAGATACGCAGTATTTT.

This clonotype turned up a few times. The chain employs TRBV30 and TRBJ1-2, with D possibly TRBD1 on 5 matching bases. CDR1 is GTSNPN and CDR2 is SVGIG in the germline V gene (reference sequence). This CDR3 comprises 12 residues. The V end was cut by 0 bases, the J end by 8 bases, with 10 bases between. The CDR3 sequence: CAWSVRGSGYTF. The CDR3 DNA sequence: TGTGCCTGGAGTGTACGGGGGAGCGGCTACACCTTC.

This chain connects TRBV4-1 to TRBJ1-1; D gene unclear. Trimming took 3 bases from V and 0 from J, leaving 11 bases between them. CDR3 length: 15 residues. The germline gives CDR1 MGHRA, CDR2 YSYEKL. The CDR3 DNA reads TGCGCCAGCAGCCAGGCCAACAGCTTGAACACTGAAGCTTTCTTT. Translated: CASSQANSLNTEAFF.

This clonotype appeared a few times. The chain is built from TRBV5-5 and TRBJ1-2; D unclear. Trimming removed 1 base from V and 4 bases from J, with 11 bases in between. From germline, CDR1 is SGHKS and CDR2 YYEKEE (reference sequence). The CDR3 has 14 residues. CDR3 bases: TGTGCCAGCAGCTTGACAGTCCAGAGCTATGGCTACACCTTC. This gives the protein CASSLTVQSYGYTF.

The CDR3 spells CASSLFGRTYEQYF. CDR3 DNA sequence: TGTGCCAGCAGTTTATTCGGCAGGACCTACGAGCAGTACTTC. V is TRBV28 and J is TRBJ2-7; D ambiguous. Trimming removed 1 base at V and 2 bases at J, with 9 bases between. CDR3 length: 14 amino acids. CDR1 MDHEN and CDR2 SYDVKM come from the germline V gene.